This T cell receptor (beta chain) was captured by sequencing in a study of blood T cell repertoires in COVID-19. The wider study: The origin of the acute and convalescent COVID-19 samples was the United States, Italy and Spain. T cells, B-cell-depleted T cells, or PBMCs provided the cDNA or gDNA that served as material.

This CDR3 contains 12 residues. V lost 1 base and J 12 bases, leaving 10 bases between the germline ends. One Seattle source followed patients from active infection through their disease course. In the original analysis: Scientists estimated how many nucleated cells there were by amplifying reference gene primers. Here immunoSEQ multiplex PCR was the method, and the copy in TCRdb shows in-frame clones only, minus some. V, J and clone size were drawn from that table, and D and trimming were deduced from the DNA. The sample holds approximately 290,000 clones, about 85% seen once. This TCR came from a human donor with COVID-19, enrolled during active disease. The donor label of this sample is uncertain. The sample was peripheral blood. This rearrangement joins TRBV12-3 or TRBV12-4 to TRBJ2-1, with no clear D. The chain's CDR3 is CASSLDPRRQFF. The CDR3 nucleotides read TGTGCCAGCAGTTTAGACCCTCGTAGGCAGTTCTTC.